This T cell receptor beta chain was captured by sequencing in a study of blood T cell repertoires in COVID-19. Turning to the study itself: The study drew acute and convalescent COVID-19 samples from the United States, Italy and Spain. T cells, B-cell-depleted T cells, or PBMCs supplied cDNA or gDNA.

This clone was seen a handful of times. Profiled with immunoSEQ multiplex PCR; TCRdb holds only in-frame clones, not every one. The data show over 75,000 clones, less than 85% seen once. The germline CDR1 and CDR2 sequences are LGHNA and YSLEER. CDR3 length: 14 residues. Trimming pared 0 bases from V and 5 bases from J, leaving 10 bases between. The chain uses TRBV4-3 and TRBJ1-1; D uncertain. Sequencing was done on a sample of peripheral blood. This sequence was found in a man between 50 and 59 years old who had recovered from COVID-19. CDR3 nucleotides: TGCGCCAGCAGCCAAGATCGAAGGGAGACTGAAGCTTTCTTT. Its translation is CASSQDRRETEAFF.